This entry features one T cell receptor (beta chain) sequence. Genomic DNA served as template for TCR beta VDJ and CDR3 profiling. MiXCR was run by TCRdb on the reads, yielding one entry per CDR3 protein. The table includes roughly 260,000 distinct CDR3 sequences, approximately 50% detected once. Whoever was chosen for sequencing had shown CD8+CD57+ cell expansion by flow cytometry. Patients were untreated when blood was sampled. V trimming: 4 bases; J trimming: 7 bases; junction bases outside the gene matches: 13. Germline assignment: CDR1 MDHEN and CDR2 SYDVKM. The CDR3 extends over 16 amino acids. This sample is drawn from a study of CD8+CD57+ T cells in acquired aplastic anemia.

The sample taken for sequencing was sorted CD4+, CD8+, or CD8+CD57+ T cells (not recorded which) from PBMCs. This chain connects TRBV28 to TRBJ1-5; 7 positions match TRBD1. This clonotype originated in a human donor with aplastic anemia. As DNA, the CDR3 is TGTGCCAGCAGTTCGCCGCCTACAGGGGCACACCAGCCCCAGCATTTT. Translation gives CASSSPPTGAHQPQHF.